Given below is one T cell receptor (beta chain) in context. The data derive from a study of PD-1 blockade in classical Hodgkin lymphoma. Documented time point: cycle 4 day 1 (C4D1), after less than seven weeks of nivolumab. In every patient, relapse followed autologous stem cell transplantation, while exposure to brentuximab vedotin differed. Using immunoSEQ multiplex PCR, the repertoire was profiled, and TCRdb retains in-frame clones only, with some absent. The sample contains over 50,000 clones, roughly 86% of which appear only once. The starting material was peripheral blood mononuclear cells (PBMCs), obtained before the fourth cycle of nivolumab. This TCR came from a human donor with classical Hodgkin lymphoma.

CDR3 in amino acids: CASRRSGRAYNEQFF. Here the CDR3 DNA reads TGTGCCAGCAGACGAAGCGGGAGGGCCTACAATGAGCAGTTCTTC. The chain joins TRBV2 to TRBJ2-1; 10 bases match TRBD2. The CDR3 runs to 15 residues. Germline values: CDR1 SNHLY, CDR2 FYNNEI. V lost 6 bases and J lost 2; bases outside the gene matches: 4.